The entry below gives a single T cell receptor (beta chain) sequence along with its context. The target of this receptor is not known. Base qualities were left out, and no much larger clone turns up one base away. This record comes from a study of memory CD4+ T cells and cytomegalovirus serostatus (dated by TCRdb to the late 2010s). About the investigation overall: The cohort comprised around 35 healthy Belgian adults, 9 CMV seropositive and some 24 CMV seronegative. The study sequenced CD4+ memory TCRbeta repertoires of a Belgian cohort with known cytomegalovirus serostatus to replicate a published TCR-based CMV serostatus classifier.

Study-wide findings and limitations: Among the 160 or so previously reported CMV-associated TCRbeta sequences, 60 to 85 showed up in the CD4+ memory repertoires, with each one found in between one and five individuals. The results were interpreted as suggesting that the CMV-associated TCR signature is mostly present in the CD4+ memory repertoire. Only CD4+CD45RO+ memory cells were sequenced, in contrast to the original study, in which naive and memory CD4+ and CD8+ populations were covered. For CMV serostatus prediction, a median bootstrapped AUC of about 0.94 was reached with the original framework, and a median bootstrapped AUC of approximately 0.92 was reached with a US-trained random forest. On the Belgian cohort, the classifier built on the original framework reached a median bootstrapped AUC of roughly 0.94, with a 95% CI of 0.76-1.00.

The Quick-DNA Microprep Kit was used to extract genomic DNA from the sorted cells. TCRbeta DNA was amplified with the immunoSEQ hsTCRbeta kit following the manufacturer's protocol. An Illumina MiSeq instrument was used to sequence the TCRbeta libraries. On the authors' methods: After out-of-frame sequences were removed, 2.4 million or so distinct TCRbeta sequences remained, averaging about 67,000 per individual. Each individual was scored by the count of fewer than 200 previously reported CMV-associated TCRbeta sequences and the total productive distinct TCRbeta count. A beta-binomial model was reimplemented in Python, and random forests from scikit-learn, run with default parameters, were trained on data from the US cohort. Classifier performance on the Belgian cohort was summarized as median AUC with percentile confidence intervals calculated over 10,000 bootstrap iterations. This immuneACCESS table, as held by TCRdb, lists in-frame sequences with V and J called but not all clones. Of the missing ones, under half trace to an unresolved V gene in checked studies; the others have no known cause. The V and J calls and clone size come from that table; D and trimming were worked out from the DNA. For this sample there are about 52,000 clones; around 88% appear just once. The ten largest clones add up to just under 2% of the sample.

Single viable CD3+CD4+CD8-CD45RO+ cells were sorted as memory CD4+ T cells on a FACSAria II. CMV serostatus was determined using a Roche Elecsys assay that detects serum IgG against CMV pp150, pp28, p38 and p52. Once the samples were thawed, total CD4+ T cells were enriched through positive selection using CD4 magnetic microbeads. The samples came from a different study that was designed specifically to examine the CD4+ T cell memory repertoire. Peripheral blood mononuclear cells were isolated and cryopreserved according to standard operating procedures, and serum was stored at -80 degrees C. The staining used CD3-PerCP (BW264/56), CD4-APC (RPA-T4), CD45RO-PE (UCHT1) and CD8-Pacific Orange (3B5) antibodies, and Sytox blue was used to exclude non-viable cells. The sequence derives from an adult in good health and CMV-seropositive. The sequencing sample was made of memory CD4+ T cells from blood.

The sequenced DNA is TGTGCCAGCAGTGGTATCCCCCACGAGCAGTACTTC. The resulting protein is CASSGIPHEQYF. This receptor chain uses TRBV25-1 and TRBJ2-7; no D gene is confidently identified. Reading the germline V gene gives CDR1 MGHDK and CDR2 SYGVNS. V drops 4 bases and J drops 5 bases, leaving 9 bases in between. The CDR3 covers 12 residues, taking in both the cysteine and the phenylalanine. CDR3 DNA only is kept here, 36 bases in frame from base 1.